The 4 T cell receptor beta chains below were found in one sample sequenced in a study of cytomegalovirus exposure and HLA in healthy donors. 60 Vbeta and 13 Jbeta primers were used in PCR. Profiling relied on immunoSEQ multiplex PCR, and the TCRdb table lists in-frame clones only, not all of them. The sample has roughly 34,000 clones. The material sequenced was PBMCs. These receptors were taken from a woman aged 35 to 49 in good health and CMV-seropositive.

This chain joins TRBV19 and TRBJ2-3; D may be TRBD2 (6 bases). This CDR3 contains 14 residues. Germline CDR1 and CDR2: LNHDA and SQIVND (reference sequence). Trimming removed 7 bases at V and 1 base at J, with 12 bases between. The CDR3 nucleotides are TGTGCCAGTACTCATCCGGGGGGCACAGATACGCAGTATTTT. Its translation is CASTHPGGTDTQYF.

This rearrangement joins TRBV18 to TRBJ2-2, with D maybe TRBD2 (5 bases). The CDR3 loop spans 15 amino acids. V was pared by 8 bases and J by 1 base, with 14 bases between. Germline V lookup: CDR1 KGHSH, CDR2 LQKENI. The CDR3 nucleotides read TGTGCCAGCAAAAGGGCTAGCAGGAACACCGGGGAGCTGTTTTTT. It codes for CASKRASRNTGELFF.

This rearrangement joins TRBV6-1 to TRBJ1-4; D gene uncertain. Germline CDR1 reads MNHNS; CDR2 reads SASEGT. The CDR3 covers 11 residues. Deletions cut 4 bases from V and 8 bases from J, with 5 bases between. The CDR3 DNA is TGTGCCAGCAGTGCCCGGGAAAAACTGTTTTTT. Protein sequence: CASSAREKLFF.

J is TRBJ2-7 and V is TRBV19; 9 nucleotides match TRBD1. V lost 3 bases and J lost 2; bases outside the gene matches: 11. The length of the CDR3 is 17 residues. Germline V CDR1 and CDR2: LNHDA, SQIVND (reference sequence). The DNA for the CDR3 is TGTGCCAGTAGTATGGCTTGGACAGGGGCGAGCGCCTACGAGCAGTACTTC. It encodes CASSMAWTGASAYEQYF.